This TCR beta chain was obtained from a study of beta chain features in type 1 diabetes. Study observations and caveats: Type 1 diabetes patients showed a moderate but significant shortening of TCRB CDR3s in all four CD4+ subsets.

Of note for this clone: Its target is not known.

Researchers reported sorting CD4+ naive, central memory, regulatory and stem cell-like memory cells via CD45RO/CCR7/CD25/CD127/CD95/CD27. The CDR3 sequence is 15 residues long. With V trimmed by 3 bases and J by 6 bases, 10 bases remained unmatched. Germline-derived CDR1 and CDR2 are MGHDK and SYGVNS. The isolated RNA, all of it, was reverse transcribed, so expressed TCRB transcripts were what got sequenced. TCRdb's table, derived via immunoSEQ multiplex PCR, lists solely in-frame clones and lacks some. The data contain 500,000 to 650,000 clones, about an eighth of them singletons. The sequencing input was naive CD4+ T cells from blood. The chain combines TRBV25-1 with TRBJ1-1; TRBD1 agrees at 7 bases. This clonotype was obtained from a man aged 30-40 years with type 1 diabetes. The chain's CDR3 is CASSDGGGAGAEAFF. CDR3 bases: TGTGCCAGCAGTGACGGAGGGGGCGCGGGAGCTGAAGCTTTCTTT.